The 9 T cell receptor beta chains below were found in one sample sequenced in a study of post-analysis software for immune sequencing data. Findings and limits, study-wide: With TRBV5-6, TRBV5-1 and TRBV20-1 included, 4 or 5 TRBV segments were more frequent in patients than in controls.

For these TCRs, the target antigens are not known. Prepared TCR beta cDNA libraries contained unique molecular identifiers. In TCRdb, the PCR reads were re-called with MiXCR into one record per CDR3 protein. The sample carries 650,000 to 850,000 distinct CDR3 sequences, around 42% recorded once. Sequenced sample: blood. These receptors were obtained from a girl between 10 and 17 years old with multiple sclerosis.

The CDR3 region is CSARAVPVSKNIQYF. The CDR3 bases are TGCAGTGCTAGAGCGGTGCCAGTATCCAAAAACATTCAGTACTTC. The V call is TRBV20-1, the J call TRBJ2-4; D not certain. Germline lookup yields CDR1 DFQATT and CDR2 SNEGSKA (reference sequence). V was cut by 1 base and J by 2 bases, with 12 bases left in between. The CDR3 is 15 residues long.

The chain couples TRBV7-9 to TRBJ2-1, with D unresolved. Trimming pared 0 bases from V and 7 bases from J, leaving 13 bases between. CDR3 length: 15 residues. Germline V gene sequence: CDR1 SEHNR, CDR2 FQNEAQ (reference sequence). The CDR3 bases are TGTGCCAGCAGCTTAGCGTGGGAAACGAGGAATGAGCAGTTCTTC. Translated: CASSLAWETRNEQFF.

This rearrangement joins TRBV7-9 to TRBJ2-5, with 7 bases that match TRBD1. Trimming removed 5 bases from V and 3 bases from J; junction bases left unmatched: 12. Looked up from germline, CDR1 is SEHNR and CDR2 is FQNEAQ (reference sequence). The CDR3 is 16 amino acids. DNA of the CDR3: TGTGCCAGCAGCACCCACAGGGGCGCAGTAGAAGAGACCCAGTACTTC. The encoded protein is CASSTHRGAVEETQYF.

V and J are TRBV3-1 and TRBJ1-2; D ambiguous. The CDR3 has 15 residues. Germline V gene lookup returns CDR1 LGHDT and CDR2 YNNKEL (reference sequence). The V and J ends lost 4 bases and 2 bases respectively, with 14 bases between them. In DNA form, the CDR3 reads TGTGCCAGCAGCCCTTATTCCGGGTCAAACTATGGCTACACCTTC. The encoded protein is CASSPYSGSNYGYTF. The whole variable domain, remainder taken from reference TRBV3-1 and TRBJ1-2, is DTAVSQTPKYLVTQMGNDKSIKCEQNLGHDTMYWYKQDSKKFLKIMFSYNNKELIINETVPNRFSPKSPDKAHLNLHINSLELGDSAVYFCASSPYSGSNYGYTFGSGTRLTVV.

The chain couples TRBV9 to TRBJ2-1, with 10 bases fitting TRBD2. The CDR3 is made up of 16 amino acids. The germline CDR1 and CDR2 sequences are SGDLS and YYNGEE. With 6 bases clipped from V and 4 bases from J, the junction kept 10 bases outside the gene matches. The CDR3, as DNA: TGTGCCAGCACCCCAGGGGGTAGCGGGGGGTACAATGAGCAGTTCTTC. Translating gives CASTPGGSGGYNEQFF.

This clonotype was seen more than once but under ten times. As DNA, the CDR3 is TGTGCCAGCAGTAAACTAGAAGGACTAGCGGCACAAAACATTCAGTACTTC. The encoded protein is CASSKLEGLAAQNIQYF. The chain employs TRBV6-1 and TRBJ2-4, with 10 bases lining up with TRBD2. CDR3 length: 17 residues. The germline V gene has CDR1 MNHNS and CDR2 SASEGT. The trim removed 5 bases at V and 5 bases at J, leaving 12 bases unmatched.

V is TRBV7-9 and J is TRBJ1-1; D call uncertain. Germline-derived CDR1 and CDR2 are SEHNR and FQNEAQ (reference sequence). The length of the CDR3 is 11 residues. The ends were cut back, 8 bases at V and 5 bases at J, with 9 bases in the middle. Here the CDR3 reads CASVRATEAFF. The CDR3 DNA sequence: TGTGCCAGCGTTAGGGCGACTGAAGCTTTCTTT. The full variable domain, completed using reference TRBV7-9 and TRBJ1-1, is DTGVSQNPRHKITKRGQNVTFRCDPISEHNRLYWYRQTLGQGPEFLTYFQNEAQLEKSRLLSDRFSAERPKGSFSTLEIQRTEQGDSAMYLCASVRATEAFFGQGTRLTVV.

V is TRBV12-3 or TRBV12-4 and J is TRBJ2-7; 7 bases line up with TRBD2. V lost 3 bases, J lost 0 bases, and 11 bases stayed unmatched. The CDR3 totals 17 residues. CDR3 region: CASSFSNGLDISYEQYF. The CDR3 DNA reads TGTGCCAGCAGTTTCAGCAATGGACTAGACATCTCCTACGAGCAGTACTTC.

The genes are TRBV5-1 and TRBJ2-1; 14 positions match TRBD2. The CDR3 extends over 16 amino acids. Germline values: CDR1 SGHRS, CDR2 YFSETQ. V lost 4 bases, J lost 7 bases, and 7 bases stayed unmatched. The CDR3: CASSETGTSGSNEQFF. The CDR3 DNA reads TGCGCCAGCAGCGAGACCGGGACTAGCGGGAGTAATGAGCAGTTCTTC.